This T cell receptor (beta chain) was obtained from a study of human T cells and chemical hapten exposure. Study details: Small volume differences among pooled libraries mainly caused per-sample TCR yield variation.

V lost 5 bases and J lost 0, with 14 bases in between. There are 16 residues in the CDR3. This clonotype has just a few counts. TCRdb processed the RACE reads anew with MiXCR; each CDR3 protein has one entry. Of about 130,000 distinct CDR3 sequences in the sample, 9% to 10% were seen once. This sample's time point: healthy volunteer bleed at 2 weeks. The template was total RNA from unfractionated whole blood. Sequencing was carried out using whole blood. This chain links TRBV12-3 or TRBV12-4 with TRBJ1-5, with a weak D call TRBD1 (6 bases). The TCR comes from a male donor in good health. Some clones in this sample may be carry-over from other donors' samples. CDR3 region: CASSPGTSNSNQPQHF. CDR3 coding DNA: TGTGCCAGCAGTCCCGGGACATCTAATAGCAATCAGCCCCAGCATTTT.